The clone carrying this TCR beta chain was counted a few times. Its antigen is as yet unknown. V lost 7 bases to trimming and J lost 0 bases; unmatched junction nucleotides: 6. Germline V gives CDR1 SQVTM, CDR2 ANQGSEA. This CDR3 region has 14 residues. This record belongs to a study of blood T cells in healthy people across ages. Every sample yielded at least 6 million isolated PBMCs. Through a sample-barcoded 5' primer and a J-beta primer mix, a second PCR was run for roughly 7 to 12 cycles. Via MiXCR, TCRdb re-called the 5' RACE reads, giving one row per CDR3 protein. The table records 1.5 million or so distinct CDR3 sequences, 35% to 45% of them present only once. Study-level results: Strong correlation was found linking TCR beta diversity to naive T cell percentage. Estimates of diversity drawn from one million T cells were considered underestimates.

J is TRBJ2-4 and V is TRBV29-1, with 7 bases fitting TRBD1. This receptor was identified in a woman aged 18-30 years in good health. Sequencing input: blood. The CDR3 loop is CSAGTVLAKNIQYF. Written as DNA, the CDR3 is TGCAGCGCTGGGACAGTACTAGCCAAAAACATTCAGTACTTC.